Following are 31 T cell receptor beta chains from one sample sequenced in a study of blood T cell repertoires in COVID-19. The method was immunoSEQ multiplex PCR; TCRdb's version includes in-frame clones alone and lacks a portion of them. The sample lists a few hundred thousand clones, approximately 91% occurring once. Input material: PBMCs or T cells enriched from blood (not recorded which). All receptors derive from a middle-aged woman who had been exposed to COVID-19.

The rearrangement joins TRBV2 to TRBJ2-3; 7 bases align to TRBD2. CDR3 length: 13 residues. The germline gives CDR1 SNHLY, CDR2 FYNNEI. The J segment lost 3 bases and the V segment lost 8 bases, leaving 5 bases of the junction unmatched. This CDR3 reads CASGGGRTDTQYF. CDR3 sequence (DNA): TGTGCCAGCGGGGGGGGTCGGACAGATACGCAGTATTTT.

The chain links TRBV5-1 to TRBJ1-1, with no clear D. The V end lost 4 bases, the J end lost 1 base, and 17 bases lay between the germline ends. This CDR3 region has 16 residues. Germline-derived CDR1 and CDR2 are SGHRS and YFSETQ. The DNA of the CDR3 is TGCGCCAGCAGCCCCCTTGGCGTACGGGAGAACACTGAAGCTTTCTTT. The encoded protein is CASSPLGVRENTEAFF.

This clone was counted between two and nine times. V and J are TRBV2 and TRBJ2-2, with 9 bases matching TRBD1. Germline CDR1 and CDR2: SNHLY and FYNNEI. V shed 7 bases, J shed 3 bases, and the junction held 6 bases outside the gene matches. The CDR3 totals 15 residues. This chain's CDR3 is CASTGQGVDTGELFF. CDR3 nucleotide sequence: TGTGCCAGCACGGGACAGGGTGTAGACACCGGGGAGCTGTTTTTT.

Details on this clone: The sample contains more than one DNA sequence encoding this CDR3. V usage is TRBV10-2 and J usage is TRBJ1-1; 8 nucleotides match TRBD1. The CDR3 runs to 13 residues. V lost 6 bases and J lost 4; bases outside the gene matches: 4. Germline V gives CDR1 WSHSY, CDR2 SAAADI. For the CDR3, the DNA is TGCGCCAGCAGCGTAACAGGGGGCACTGAAGCTTTCTTT. Translated, it gives CASSVTGGTEAFF.

The rearrangement links TRBV29-1 to TRBJ2-6; D is possibly TRBD1 (6 bases). Trimming removed 4 bases from V and 0 bases from J, with 13 bases in between. This CDR3 spans 16 amino acids. The germline V gene has CDR1 SQVTM and CDR2 ANQGSEA. CDR3: CSVARDKFSGANVLTF. In nucleotides, the CDR3 is TGCAGCGTTGCTAGGGACAAATTCTCTGGGGCCAACGTCCTGACTTTC. Variable domain in full (rest from reference TRBV29-1 and TRBJ2-6): SAVISQKPSRDICQRGTSLTIQCQVDSQVTMMFWYRQQPGQSLTLIATANQGSEATYESGFVIDKFPISRPNLTFSTLTVSNMSPEDSSIYLCSVARDKFSGANVLTFGAGSRLTVL.

This CDR3 is CSASTGGQAFF. The CDR3 DNA is TGCAGTGCCTCGACCGGGGGGCAGGCTTTCTTT. The chain is built from TRBV20-1 and TRBJ1-1, with D possibly TRBD1 on 6 matching bases. Trimming left V 6 bases short and J 11 bases short, with 16 bases between. Germline loops: CDR1 DFQATT, CDR2 SNEGSKA (reference sequence). The CDR3 loop spans 11 amino acids.

This chain connects TRBV15 to TRBJ1-2; 10 bases line up with TRBD1. The CDR3 sequence is 19 residues long. The trim removed 5 bases at V and 1 base at J, leaving 16 bases unmatched. Per the germline V gene, CDR1 is LNHNV and CDR2 is YYDKDF (reference sequence). The DNA for the CDR3 is TGTGCCACCAGCGTTCGGGGAACCGGGACAGGGGAAAATAACTATGGCTACACCTTC. Its protein product is CATSVRGTGTGENNYGYTF. The entire variable domain, with the rest obtained from reference TRBV15 and TRBJ1-2, is as follows: DAMVIQNPRYQVTQFGKPVTLSCSQTLNHNVMYWYQQKSSQAPKLLFHYYDKDFNNEADTPDNFQSRRPNTSFCFLDIRSPGLGDTAMYLCATSVRGTGTGENNYGYTFGSGTRLTVV.

The J gene is TRBJ2-4, the V gene TRBV19, with TRBD1 as a possible D gene (5 bases). Trimming removed 7 bases at V and 0 bases at J, with 10 bases between. The CDR3 is made up of 14 amino acids. Germline lookup yields CDR1 LNHDA and CDR2 SQIVND (reference sequence). CDR3 DNA: TGTGCCAGTATGTCGGACATAGCCAAAAACATTCAGTACTTC. Its protein is CASMSDIAKNIQYF.

The J gene is TRBJ1-1, the V gene TRBV10-3; D unresolved. Germline V gene sequence: CDR1 ENHRY, CDR2 SYGVKD. CDR3 length: 13 amino acids. V gave up 8 bases and J gave up 1 base, with 11 bases separating them. This CDR3 reads CAIAPGANTEAFF. CDR3 DNA sequence: TGTGCCATCGCTCCGGGTGCGAACACTGAAGCTTTCTTT.

This clone appeared once. This chain uses TRBV19 with TRBJ1-4; 8 bases line up with TRBD1. Losses at the gene ends were 4 bases for V and 5 bases for J; bases not matched to a gene: 6. Per the germline V gene, CDR1 is LNHDA and CDR2 is SQIVND (reference sequence). CDR3 length: 15 residues. The CDR3 DNA follows: TGTGCCAGTAGTACGGGACAGGTCCTAAATGAAAAACTGTTTTTT. It codes for CASSTGQVLNEKLFF.

Written as DNA, the CDR3 is TGTGCCAGCAGCTTGGACGGTTCCATGAACACTGAAGCTTTCTTT. Amino acids: CASSLDGSMNTEAFF. J is TRBJ1-1 and V is TRBV5-5; D remains unclear. The CDR3 length is 15 residues. Trimming removed 0 bases from V and 0 bases from J, with 9 bases in between. Germline V CDR1 and CDR2: SGHKS, YYEKEE (reference sequence).

Written as DNA, the CDR3 is TGTGCCAGCGGGGACAGGGGTAAGAGCTACACCTTC. It is translated as CASGDRGKSYTF. The chain joins TRBV27 to TRBJ1-2; 10 nucleotides match TRBD1. Germline CDR1 MNHEY, CDR2 SMNVEV (reference sequence). The CDR3 totals 12 residues. V shed 8 bases, J shed 9 bases, and the junction held 6 bases outside the gene matches.

Many counts were recorded for this clone. The V gene is TRBV2, the J gene TRBJ1-5; a weak D match, TRBD1 (5 bases). The V gene lost 6 bases and the J gene lost 7 bases, with 19 bases spanning the gap. Germline V gene sequence: CDR1 SNHLY, CDR2 FYNNEI. The CDR3 length is 15 residues. The CDR3 DNA follows: TGTGCCAGCAGAGGGACTGTCGGCCCGAGACAGCCCCAGCATTTT. This gives the protein CASRGTVGPRQPQHF.

The chain couples TRBV5-8 to TRBJ1-6; 8 positions match TRBD1. Per germline, CDR1 SGHTS and CDR2 YDEGEE. V lost 4 bases and J lost 8; bases outside the gene matches: 8. The CDR3 spans 15 residues. DNA of the CDR3: TGTGCCAGCAGCGCCCCGGGACAGGCCCATTCACCCCTCCACTTT. Translation: CASSAPGQAHSPLHF.

The chain joins TRBV5-1 to TRBJ1-2; tentatively, D is TRBD1 (6 bases). CDR1 is SGHRS and CDR2 is YFSETQ in the germline V gene. The CDR3 length is 14 residues. Trimming took 5 bases from V and 5 from J, leaving 16 bases between them. CDR3 DNA sequence: TGCGCCAGCAGTCTGGCAGGGGATTTGTATGGCTACACCTTC. This encodes CASSLAGDLYGYTF.

This clone was seen a handful of times. The rearrangement uses TRBV30 and TRBJ1-2; 10 bases align to TRBD1. Germline CDR1 GTSNPN, CDR2 SVGIG (reference sequence). The junction had 7 bases not matched to a gene; V was cut back by 6 bases and J by 6 bases. The CDR3 length is 13 residues. DNA of the CDR3: TGTGCCTGCACCGGGGACAGGGGAGATGGCTACACCTTC. This codes for CACTGDRGDGYTF.

V is TRBV6-1 and J is TRBJ1-2; perhaps TRBD1 as D (5 bases). Trimming removed 3 bases at V and 7 bases at J, with 9 bases between. The CDR3 totals 12 residues. Germline assignment: CDR1 MNHNS and CDR2 SASEGT. The CDR3 protein is CASSDREGGYTF. The CDR3 DNA is TGTGCCAGCAGTGACAGGGAGGGTGGCTACACCTTC.

The rearrangement joins TRBV6-4 to TRBJ2-3; a possible D gene is TRBD2 (5 bases). CDR1 and CDR2 from the germline V gene are MRHNA and SNTAGT. The V end was cut by 1 base, the J end by 2 bases, with 7 bases between. The CDR3 contains 14 residues. CDR3: CASSDLGLTDTQYF. DNA for the CDR3: TGTGCCAGCAGTGACTTAGGACTCACAGATACGCAGTATTTT.

In its sample, this clone was seen once. This chain connects TRBV9 to TRBJ2-2, with D possibly matching TRBD2 (6 bases). The CDR3 length is 16 residues. Trimming left V 0 bases short and J 0 bases short, with 9 bases between. The germline gives CDR1 SGDLS, CDR2 YYNGEE. In nucleotides, the CDR3 is TGTGCCAGCAGCGTAGTGGGGACTTCGAACACCGGGGAGCTGTTTTTT. Translating gives CASSVVGTSNTGELFF.

This clone was observed a few times. V usage is TRBV5-1 and J usage is TRBJ2-7; 8 positions match TRBD1. The CDR3 has 18 amino acids. Germline assignment: CDR1 SGHRS and CDR2 YFSETQ. V lost 0 bases, J lost 2 bases, and 13 bases stayed unmatched. The CDR3, as DNA: TGCGCCAGCAGCTTGGCCGCATCGGACAGGGTAACGGCCTACGAGCAGTACTTC. Amino acids: CASSLAASDRVTAYEQYF.

The chain recombines TRBV7-9 with TRBJ2-3; a possible D gene is TRBD2 (5 bases). Between the trimmed V and J ends, which lost 0 bases and 1 base, there was a span of 8 bases. The CDR3 has 15 residues. CDR1 is SEHNR, CDR2 FQNEAQ, per germline (reference sequence). DNA of the CDR3: TGTGCCAGCAGCTTAGCCAGCGGAGGCACAGATACGCAGTATTTT. Translated: CASSLASGGTDTQYF. Full variable domain (outside the CDR3, taken from reference TRBV7-9 and TRBJ2-3): DTGVSQNPRHKITKRGQNVTFRCDPISEHNRLYWYRQTLGQGPEFLTYFQNEAQLEKSRLLSDRFSAERPKGSFSTLEIQRTEQGDSAMYLCASSLASGGTDTQYFGPGTRLTVL.

The J gene is TRBJ1-2, the V gene TRBV30; the D gene is possibly TRBD1 (5 bases). Trimming took 0 bases from V and 8 from J, leaving 10 bases between them. There are 12 residues in the CDR3. Germline values: CDR1 GTSNPN, CDR2 SVGIG (reference sequence). CDR3: CAWSVGVGGYTF. The DNA of the CDR3 is TGTGCCTGGAGTGTAGGGGTCGGAGGCTACACCTTC.

The count of this clone is one. The rearrangement links TRBV2 to TRBJ2-2; D might be TRBD2 (6 bases). Deletions cut 4 bases from V and 6 bases from J, with 15 bases between. The CDR3 totals 15 residues. Germline V gene sequence: CDR1 SNHLY, CDR2 FYNNEI. CDR3 in DNA: TGTGCCAGCAGTGGGGGAGGAACCCACCCCGGGGAGCTGTTTTTT. Its protein product is CASSGGGTHPGELFF.

The chain recombines TRBV5-4 with TRBJ1-5; D is unclear. CDR1 SGHNT and CDR2 YYREEE come from the germline V gene (reference sequence). The CDR3 is 13 amino acids. The V gene lost 0 bases and the J gene lost 6 bases, with 7 bases spanning the gap. The CDR3 reads CASSLGHSQPQHF. The CDR3 nucleotides read TGTGCCAGCAGCTTGGGACACTCTCAGCCCCAGCATTTT.

This clone came up once. The chain joins TRBV25-1 to TRBJ2-1; 12 bases align to TRBD2. CDR3 length equals 17 residues. CDR1 and CDR2 (germline): MGHDK, SYGVNS. Losses at the gene ends were 0 bases for V and 7 bases for J; bases not matched to a gene: 7. CDR3 nucleotides: TGTGCCAGCAGTGAATACCCGCTAGCGGGGGGGCGGAATGAGCAGTTCTTC. Its translation is CASSEYPLAGGRNEQFF. The whole variable domain, remainder taken from reference TRBV25-1 and TRBJ2-1, is EADIYQTPRYLVIGTGKKITLECSQTMGHDKMYWYQQDPGMELHLIHYSYGVNSTEKGDLSSESTVSRIRTEHFPLTLESARPSHTSQYLCASSEYPLAGGRNEQFFGPGTRLTVL.

The rearrangement links TRBV9 to TRBJ2-6; no definite D call. CDR3 size: 15 residues. Trimming stripped 3 bases from V and 0 bases from J, with 7 bases between. Looked up from germline, CDR1 is SGDLS and CDR2 is YYNGEE. This CDR3 reads CASSERGSGANVLTF. The CDR3 nucleotides read TGTGCCAGCAGCGAAAGAGGCTCTGGGGCCAACGTCCTGACTTTC.

This clone has a handful of counts. The chain recombines TRBV5-8 with TRBJ1-4; 7 nucleotides match TRBD1. J was trimmed by 5 bases and V by 4 bases; bases with no gene match: 11. The length of the CDR3 is 16 residues. Germline CDR1 is SGHTS and CDR2 is YDEGEE. CDR3 coding DNA: TGTGCCAGCAGCCGCGGACAGGTTTCCACCAATGAAAAACTGTTTTTT. Its translation is CASSRGQVSTNEKLFF.

The gene calls are TRBV7-3 and TRBJ2-1; 8 positions match TRBD2. Germline-derived CDR1 and CDR2 are SGHTA and FQGTGA. The CDR3 is made up of 14 amino acids. V dropped 3 bases and J dropped 5; count of bases not matched to a gene: 3. The CDR3 coding sequence is TGTGCCAGCAGCTTGACTAGCGATCACAATGAGCAGTTCTTC. Translating it yields CASSLTSDHNEQFF.

V gene TRBV30 combines with J gene TRBJ2-7; D possibly corresponds to TRBD2 (5 bases). V was clipped by 3 bases and J by 4 bases, with 22 bases between them. This CDR3 comprises 16 residues. Germline CDR1 and CDR2: GTSNPN and SVGIG (reference sequence). The CDR3 here is CAWRRSRVLRVYEQYF. The CDR3 DNA reads as TGTGCCTGGAGGCGTTCTAGAGTATTGAGGGTATACGAGCAGTACTTC.

The chain couples TRBV24-1 to TRBJ1-2; D remains ambiguous. Germline CDR1 is KGHDR and CDR2 is SFDVKD. The CDR3 length is 11 residues. V lost 0 bases, J lost 7 bases, and 2 bases lay in between. The DNA for the CDR3 is TGTGCCACCAGTGATTTGCGTGGCTACACCTTC. Residues: CATSDLRGYTF.

The rearrangement links TRBV9 to TRBJ2-7; 10 nucleotides match TRBD1. Looked up from germline, CDR1 is SGDLS and CDR2 is YYNGEE. V was pared by 4 bases and J by 1 base, with 14 bases of the junction left unmatched. The CDR3 is 18 residues long. The CDR3 protein is CASSLRDRGGRGSYEQYF. As DNA, the CDR3 is TGTGCCAGCAGCCTCCGGGACAGGGGTGGACGAGGATCCTACGAGCAGTACTTC.